What follows are 6 T cell receptor beta chains derived from one specimen sequenced in a study of cytomegalovirus exposure and HLA in healthy donors. The PCR ran on 60 Vbeta and 13 Jbeta primers. Generated by immunoSEQ multiplex PCR, the TCRdb table keeps only in-frame clones and is missing some. This sample has 140,000 or so clones, with around 72% found just once. Sequences were obtained from PBMCs. The receptors here all came from a man aged 35 to 55 in good health and CMV-seronegative.

The chain combines TRBV28 with TRBJ2-3; 8 bases map to TRBD1. V trimming: 2 bases; J trimming: 6 bases; junction bases outside the gene matches: 4. The CDR3 has 14 amino acids. Germline loops: CDR1 MDHEN, CDR2 SYDVKM. CDR3 sequence (DNA): TGTGCCAGCAGTTTAGACAGGGGATCGGATACGCAGTATTTT. This encodes CASSLDRGSDTQYF.

The rearrangement uses TRBV7-2 and TRBJ2-3, with D possibly TRBD2 on 6 matching bases. V dropped 6 bases and J dropped 2 bases, with 12 bases sitting between them. The germline V gene encodes CDR1 SGHTA and CDR2 FQGNSA. The CDR3 length is 14 residues. The CDR3 nucleotides read TGTGCCAGCAGTATGGGACTGCTCACAGATACGCAGTATTTT. Translated, it gives CASSMGLLTDTQYF. Combining the CDR3 with reference TRBV7-2 and TRBJ2-3 gives the whole variable domain GAGVSQSPSNKVTEKGKDVELRCDPISGHTALYWYRQSLGQGLEFLIYFQGNSAPDKSGLPSDRFSAERTGGSVSTLTIQRTQQEDSAVYLCASSMGLLTDTQYFGPGTRLTVL.

The V call is TRBV10-3, the J call TRBJ1-2; TRBD1 might be the D (5 bases). V lost 8 bases to trimming and J lost 4 bases, with 17 bases between them. This CDR3 comprises 14 residues. Germline assignment: CDR1 ENHRY and CDR2 SYGVKD. The chain's CDR3 is CAIFRIQGGYGYTF. In DNA form, the CDR3 reads TGTGCCATCTTCAGGATCCAGGGCGGCTATGGCTACACCTTC.

The rearrangement links TRBV7-9 to TRBJ1-4, with 9 positions matching TRBD1. Unmatched junction bases numbered 14, after V lost 5 bases and J lost 7 bases. The germline V gene has CDR1 SEHNR and CDR2 FQNEAQ (reference sequence). This CDR3 has 17 residues. Written as DNA, the CDR3 is TGTGCCAGCAGCGACCCGGGACAGGGTGAATTCGGTGAAAAACTGTTTTTT. Protein product: CASSDPGQGEFGEKLFF.

The chain has TRBV2 and TRBJ2-5; perhaps TRBD1 as D (6 bases). The length of the CDR3 is 15 residues. Germline V gives CDR1 SNHLY, CDR2 FYNNEI. V dropped 2 bases and J dropped 1 base, with 11 bases sitting between them. CDR3 coding DNA: TGTGCCAGCAGTGAACTGGACAGAATCCAAGAGACCCAGTACTTC. It encodes CASSELDRIQETQYF.

V usage is TRBV6-1 and J usage is TRBJ1-5, with 7 bases lining up with TRBD1. Germline V gene lookup returns CDR1 MNHNS and CDR2 SASEGT. V dropped 6 bases and J dropped 4; count of bases not matched to a gene: 9. CDR3 length: 15 amino acids. The CDR3 DNA reads TGTGCCAGCAGCGCCGACAGGGCCATTAATCAGCCCCAGCATTTT. It translates to CASSADRAINQPQHF.